The present T cell receptor beta chain was sequenced within a study of identical twins. Study-wide findings and caveats: Beta out-of-frame sequences showed weaker excess sharing between twins.

Template switching introduced a universal primer site, and the cDNA bore unique molecular identifiers. One entry per CDR3 protein, called by TCRdb with MiXCR from the 5' RACE reads. The table lists 200,000 to 250,000 distinct CDR3 sequences, under 10% of them singletons, with less than 2% in the top ten. Trimming left V 7 bases short and J 7 bases short, with 14 bases between. The germline V gene has CDR1 MNHNS and CDR2 SASEGT. The CDR3 loop spans 14 amino acids. In this sample, this clonotype turned up a few times. No antigen is known for it. These records were also assigned to another study, of yellow fever vaccine responses in identical twins. That report notes: Reportedly, twins showed a vaccine T cell response that looked partly convergent and partly personalized.

Material for sequencing was memory (CD45RO+) T cells sorted from blood. V usage is TRBV6-1 and J usage is TRBJ1-6, with D perhaps TRBD1 (5 bases). The origin of this receptor is a woman aged 18-35 years in good health. CDR3 loop: CASTQGVENSPLHF. The DNA of the CDR3 is TGTGCCAGCACGCAAGGGGTTGAGAATTCACCCCTCCACTTT.